One sample yielded the 17 T cell receptor beta chains listed below, sequenced in a study of control samples from healthy donors and cancer patients. The repertoire was sequenced with immunoSEQ multiplex PCR; TCRdb's copy has only in-frame clones and lacks some. Of approximately 76,000 clones in the sample, roughly 82% were seen once. The sequencing sample was made of PBMCs. These TCRs come from a man aged 55 to 70 with head and neck cancer.

This clone was counted between two and nine times. The chain couples TRBV2 to TRBJ1-5; 9 bases line up with TRBD1. The V segment lost 6 bases and the J segment 1 base; nucleotides outside the gene matches: 1. Germline V gene data show CDR1 as SNHLY and CDR2 as FYNNEI. The CDR3 has 14 residues. The CDR3 bases are TGTGCCAGCAGAGGGACAGGGAGCAATCAGCCCCAGCATTTT. Protein: CASRGTGSNQPQHF.

The rearrangement links TRBV2 to TRBJ2-1, with D possibly called TRBD1 or TRBD2 (5 bases each). Germline loops: CDR1 SNHLY, CDR2 FYNNEI. V lost 4 bases to trimming and J lost 0 bases, with 13 bases between them. This CDR3 region has 16 residues. Written as DNA, the CDR3 is TGTGCCAGCAGTGTATTTGGGGGAAGCTCCTACAATGAGCAGTTCTTC. Translating gives CASSVFGGSSYNEQFF.

This chain's CDR3 is CASSPGGSVGSPLHF. The CDR3, as DNA: TGTGCCAGCAGCCCGGGCGGATCGGTAGGCTCACCCCTCCACTTT. The chain is built from TRBV7-9 and TRBJ1-6; D remains ambiguous. The length of the CDR3 is 15 residues. Trimming pared 5 bases from V and 10 bases from J, leaving 18 bases between. Germline CDR1 SEHNR, CDR2 FQNEAQ (reference sequence).

The chain recombines TRBV5-1 with TRBJ2-7, with 8 bases matching TRBD2. With V trimmed by 0 bases and J by 6 bases, 11 bases remained unmatched. This CDR3 has 16 amino acids. Germline lookup yields CDR1 SGHRS and CDR2 YFSETQ. The CDR3 region is CASSLEAGAYWVEQYF. In nucleotides, the CDR3 is TGCGCCAGCAGCTTGGAAGCGGGAGCCTATTGGGTCGAGCAGTACTTC.

The table lists this clone with a count of one. The chain combines TRBV18 with TRBJ1-1; D remains ambiguous. Germline CDR1 reads KGHSH; CDR2 reads LQKENI. The germline V and J ends were trimmed by 8 bases and 4 bases, with 14 bases remaining between them. This CDR3 is built from 13 residues. CDR3 loop: CASATAQATEAFF. The DNA of the CDR3 is TGTGCCAGCGCAACTGCCCAAGCCACTGAAGCTTTCTTT. Based on the CDR3 plus reference TRBV18 and TRBJ1-1, the full variable domain is NAGVMQNPRHLVRRRGQEARLRCSPMKGHSHVYWYRQLPEEGLKFMVYLQKENIIDESGMPKERFSAEFPKEGPSILRIQQVVRGDSAAYFCASATAQATEAFFGQGTRLTVV.

The chain is built from TRBV18 and TRBJ2-7, with no clear D. V lost 0 bases and J 3 bases, leaving 9 bases between the germline ends. CDR1 is KGHSH, CDR2 LQKENI, per germline. This CDR3 is built from 14 residues. The CDR3 DNA reads as TGTGCCAGCTCACCACCGGCAGGTAGCTACGAGCAGTACTTC. Amino acids: CASSPPAGSYEQYF. Looking up the rest from reference TRBV18 and TRBJ2-7 gives the full variable domain: NAGVMQNPRHLVRRRGQEARLRCSPMKGHSHVYWYRQLPEEGLKFMVYLQKENIIDESGMPKERFSAEFPKEGPSILRIQQVVRGDSAAYFCASSPPAGSYEQYFGPGTRLTVT.

The chain is built from TRBV12-3 or TRBV12-4 and TRBJ1-1; D perhaps matches TRBD1 (5 bases). The CDR3 is made up of 13 amino acids. V gave up 6 bases and J gave up 1 base, with 9 bases separating them. The CDR3 region is CASRDTGNTEAFF. The DNA of the CDR3 is TGTGCCAGCAGGGATACAGGGAACACTGAAGCTTTCTTT.

The rearrangement links TRBV6-4 to TRBJ2-2; a possible D gene is TRBD2 (7 bases). Trimming took 7 bases from V and 6 from J, leaving 18 bases between them. The CDR3 loop spans 15 amino acids. CDR1 is MRHNA and CDR2 is SNTAGT in the germline V gene. The CDR3 DNA reads TGTGCCAGCACCCAGGGGACTACCTCGGCCGGGGAGCTGTTTTTT. This translates into CASTQGTTSAGELFF.

This sequence joins TRBV6-5 and TRBJ2-1; maybe TRBD2 (5 bases). Germline V gives CDR1 MNHEY, CDR2 SVGAGI. The CDR3 loop spans 14 amino acids. Trimming removed 5 bases from V and 0 bases from J, with 8 bases in between. CDR3 protein: CASSHRDSYNEQFF. CDR3 sequence (DNA): TGTGCCAGCAGTCACCGGGACTCCTACAATGAGCAGTTCTTC.

The sample holds many counts of this clone. The chain employs TRBV30 and TRBJ1-5; 8 positions agree with TRBD1. Germline V gene data show CDR1 as GTSNPN and CDR2 as SVGIG (reference sequence). This CDR3 comprises 14 residues. With V trimmed by 1 base and J by 7 bases, 6 bases remained unmatched. The CDR3 bases are TGTGCCTGGAGTGGAAACAGGGGGGACCAGCCCCAGCATTTT. The encoded protein is CAWSGNRGDQPQHF.

CDR3 residues: CASSPWTSGITYEQYF. The CDR3 region has the DNA TGTGCCAGCAGCCCGTGGACTAGCGGGATTACCTACGAGCAGTACTTC. J is TRBJ2-7 and V is TRBV11-2, with TRBD2 identical over 12 bases. The germline CDR1 and CDR2 sequences are SGHAT and FQNNGV. The CDR3 sequence is 16 residues long. J lost 2 bases, V lost 5 bases, and 7 bases had no gene match.

This chain joins TRBV11-2 and TRBJ2-7; no firm D call. The CDR3 covers 13 residues. Trimming took 1 base from V and 1 from J, leaving 5 bases between them. Germline V lookup: CDR1 SGHAT, CDR2 FQNNGV. CDR3 sequence: CASSLGRSYEQYF. The CDR3 coding sequence is TGTGCCAGCAGCTTAGGGCGGTCCTACGAGCAGTACTTC.

The V call is TRBV5-4, the J call TRBJ2-7; the match to TRBD2 covers 11 bases. The CDR3 has 16 residues. The V gene's germline CDR1 is SGHNT and CDR2 YYREEE (reference sequence). Trimming removed 3 bases from V and 5 bases from J; junction bases left unmatched: 10. CDR3 DNA sequence: TGTGCCAGCAGCTCGGTAGCGGGAGGGCCTTGGGACGAGCAGTACTTC. This sequence encodes CASSSVAGGPWDEQYF.

CDR3 sequence (DNA): TGTGCCAGCTCACCAGCGACGCGGGAGCGGAGAGAGACCCAGTACTTC. Its protein is CASSPATRERRETQYF. The rearrangement links TRBV18 to TRBJ2-5, with 7 bases lining up with TRBD2. Per the germline V gene, CDR1 is KGHSH and CDR2 is LQKENI. J gave up 4 bases and V 2 bases, and 10 bases lay outside the gene matches. This CDR3 has 16 amino acids.

The rearrangement links TRBV19 to TRBJ1-4; TRBD1 might be the D (5 bases). Deletions cut 6 bases from V and 7 bases from J, with 12 bases between. Germline assignment: CDR1 LNHDA and CDR2 SQIVND (reference sequence). The CDR3 totals 13 residues. DNA for the CDR3: TGTGCCAGTAGATCCCCGCAGGGTGAAAAACTGTTTTTT. It codes for CASRSPQGEKLFF.

The chain couples TRBV7-9 to TRBJ2-3; 7 positions match TRBD1. Germline V gives CDR1 SEHNR, CDR2 FQNEAQ (reference sequence). CDR3 length: 15 amino acids. J lost 0 bases, V lost 5 bases, and 5 bases had no gene match. CDR3 residues: CASSRGQTSTDTQYF. In DNA, the CDR3 is TGTGCCAGCAGCCGGGGACAGACTAGCACAGATACGCAGTATTTT.

This sequence joins TRBV10-3 and TRBJ2-1, with a weak D call TRBD2 (6 bases). Germline V gene data show CDR1 as ENHRY and CDR2 as SYGVKD. Trimming left V 1 base short and J 9 bases short, with 16 bases between. The CDR3 extends over 15 amino acids. The CDR3 sequence: CAISEFEGRYGEQFF. The CDR3 nucleotides are TGTGCCATCAGTGAGTTCGAGGGGAGGTACGGTGAGCAGTTCTTC.